This entry lists 32 T cell receptor beta chains sequenced from one sample in a study of memory CD4+ T cells and cytomegalovirus serostatus. Single viable CD3+CD4+CD8-CD45RO+ cells were sorted as the memory CD4+ T cells. Profiled with immunoSEQ multiplex PCR; TCRdb holds only in-frame clones, not every one. The data show 65,000 to 95,000 clones, about 85% seen once. The sequenced material came from memory CD4+ T cells from blood. The receptors originated from an adult in good health and CMV-seronegative.

The V call is TRBV7-2, the J call TRBJ1-5; D gene ambiguous. Germline V gives CDR1 SGHTA, CDR2 FQGNSA. The CDR3 covers 13 residues. Trimming took off 3 bases at V and 7 bases at J, with 10 bases between the two ends. The CDR3 DNA follows: TGTGCCAGCAGCTTCTCTGTTGAACAGCCCCAGCATTTT. This sequence encodes CASSFSVEQPQHF.

The chain combines TRBV28 with TRBJ2-7; no reliable D call. Germline V gene sequence: CDR1 MDHEN, CDR2 SYDVKM. V lost 7 bases and J lost 0, with 7 bases in between. There are 12 residues in the CDR3. The chain's CDR3 is CASKSFSYEQYF. CDR3 sequence (DNA): TGTGCCAGCAAGAGCTTCTCCTACGAGCAGTACTTC.

The chain recombines TRBV5-1 with TRBJ2-1, with 7 positions matching TRBD2. This CDR3 comprises 14 residues. The junction had 6 bases not matched to a gene; V was cut back by 1 base and J by 8 bases. Germline values: CDR1 SGHRS, CDR2 YFSETQ. CDR3 sequence (DNA): TGCGCCAGCAGCTTGCGGGGGGATGCAGATGAGCAGTTCTTC. It yields the protein CASSLRGDADEQFF.

The chain couples TRBV5-6 to TRBJ2-1, with D perhaps matching TRBD1 (5 bases). Germline CDR1 and CDR2: SGHDT and YYEEEE. This CDR3 comprises 14 residues. V dropped 0 bases and J dropped 5 bases, with 9 bases sitting between them. CDR3 residues: CASSLGREDNEQFF. The DNA of the CDR3 is TGTGCCAGCAGCTTGGGCAGGGAAGACAATGAGCAGTTCTTC. Together with reference TRBV5-6 and TRBJ2-1, the CDR3 gives the full variable domain: DAGVTQSPTHLIKTRGQQVTLRCSPKSGHDTVSWYQQALGQGPQFIFQYYEEEERQRGNFPDRFSGHQFPNYSSELNVNALLLGDSALYLCASSLGREDNEQFFGPGTRLTVL.

This chain joins TRBV5-4 and TRBJ2-7; weak D call: TRBD2 (6 bases). CDR1 and CDR2 (germline): SGHNT, YYREEE (reference sequence). The CDR3 consists of 13 residues. The germline V and J ends were trimmed by 4 bases and 3 bases, with 11 bases remaining between them. The CDR3 protein is CASSVIGGYEQYF. For the CDR3, the DNA is TGTGCCAGCAGCGTAATCGGGGGCTACGAGCAGTACTTC.

The chain joins TRBV11-3 to TRBJ2-1, with a tentative D call TRBD1 (5 bases). The CDR3 sequence is 16 residues long. Germline V CDR1 and CDR2: SGHNT, YENEEA. V was cut by 5 bases and J by 0 bases, with 14 bases left in between. The chain's CDR3 is CASSPFRGSSYNEQFF. CDR3 coding DNA: TGTGCCAGCAGCCCATTTAGGGGAAGCTCCTACAATGAGCAGTTCTTC.

The chain joins TRBV30 to TRBJ1-2; D ambiguous. Germline V gene lookup returns CDR1 GTSNPN and CDR2 SVGIG (reference sequence). V lost 0 bases and J 3 bases, leaving 11 bases between the germline ends. CDR3 length: 14 amino acids. In nucleotides, the CDR3 is TGTGCCTGGAGTGTAGGCAGTATTGACTATGGCTACACCTTC. Translated, it gives CAWSVGSIDYGYTF.

The rearrangement joins TRBV6-1 to TRBJ1-2; D is possibly TRBD1 (5 bases). This CDR3 region has 15 residues. V lost 6 bases to trimming and J lost 4 bases, with 18 bases between them. Germline CDR1 MNHNS, CDR2 SASEGT. This chain's CDR3 is CASSPIKTGIYGYTF. In DNA form, the CDR3 reads TGTGCCAGCAGCCCCATAAAAACAGGCATCTATGGCTACACCTTC.

This chain joins TRBV4-3 and TRBJ2-5; D gene unclear. This CDR3 has 18 residues. Germline CDR1 reads LGHNA; CDR2 reads YSLEER. Trimming shortened V by 0 bases and J by 2 bases, and 19 bases separated the two germline ends. CDR3 nucleotides: TGCGCCAGCAGCCAAGATACTCTGGGCTACCCCGAACAAGAGACCCAGTACTTC. This sequence encodes CASSQDTLGYPEQETQYF.

The gene calls are TRBV5-8 and TRBJ2-3; 8 positions match TRBD2. This CDR3 has 15 residues. After removal of 2 bases from V and 4 bases from J, the junction contained 6 bases not matched to a gene. Looked up from germline, CDR1 is SGHTS and CDR2 is YDEGEE. The DNA for the CDR3 is TGTGCCAGCAGCTTAACGGGGGGGCTGGCAGATACGCAGTATTTT. This translates into CASSLTGGLADTQYF.

This chain joins TRBV5-1 and TRBJ2-2; no definite D call. V lost 0 bases, J lost 11 bases, and 8 bases lay in between. The germline gives CDR1 SGHRS, CDR2 YFSETQ. The CDR3 is 12 residues long. CDR3 nucleotide sequence: TGCGCCAGCAGCTTGGATGTAGTAGAGCTGTTTTTT. This translates into CASSLDVVELFF.

This clone was seen more than once but under ten times. The rearrangement links TRBV7-2 to TRBJ1-1; 10 bases line up with TRBD1. V shed 7 bases and J 4 bases; nucleotides not matched to a gene: 9. This CDR3 spans 15 amino acids. From germline, CDR1 is SGHTA and CDR2 FQGNSA. In DNA, the CDR3 is TGTGCCAGCATCGACCCGGGACAGGGGATCACTGAAGCTTTCTTT. Residues: CASIDPGQGITEAFF.

This clone was recorded once. The chain combines TRBV7-2 with TRBJ1-5; TRBD1 might be the D (5 bases). The CDR3 loop spans 14 amino acids. Trimming stripped 5 bases from V and 2 bases from J, with 10 bases between. Germline-derived CDR1 and CDR2 are SGHTA and FQGNSA. The CDR3 sequence is CASSGGDRNQPQHF. The CDR3 DNA reads TGTGCCAGCAGCGGAGGGGACCGCAATCAGCCCCAGCATTTT.

The chain combines TRBV18 with TRBJ2-1; TRBD2 matches at 11 bases. After removal of 8 bases from V and 5 bases from J, the junction contained 17 bases not matched to a gene. Looked up from germline, CDR1 is KGHSH and CDR2 is LQKENI. The length of the CDR3 is 18 residues. CDR3 DNA: TGTGCCAGCGCGCCTACGGTCACTAGCGGGGGATCGGACAATGAGCAGTTCTTC. Amino acid sequence: CASAPTVTSGGSDNEQFF.

The chain links TRBV10-3 to TRBJ2-6; D remains ambiguous. V shed 3 bases and J shed 4 bases, with 16 bases lying between them. The CDR3 runs to 17 residues. Germline V CDR1 and CDR2: ENHRY, SYGVKD. The CDR3 spells CAISDILRAAGANVLTF. CDR3 in DNA: TGTGCCATCAGTGACATTTTACGCGCGGCAGGGGCCAACGTCCTGACTTTC.

This clone was seen only a few times. One end of the junction does not line up with germline, which may come from a read error. The chain is built from TRBV29-1 and TRBJ1-2, with TRBD1 matching over 7 bases. The CDR3 extends over 17 amino acids. Germline CDR1 is SQVTM and CDR2 is ANQGSEA. CDR3 region: CSIDVPGGGFYDYGYTF. Written as DNA, the CDR3 is TGCAGCATTGACGTTCCTGGAGGGGGCTTTTACGACTATGGCTACACCTTC. The full variable domain, rest sourced from reference TRBV29-1 and TRBJ1-2, is SAVISQKPSRDICQRGTSLTIQCQVDSQVTMMFWYRQQPGQSLTLIATANQGSEATYESGFVIDKFPISRPNLTFSTLTVSNMSPEDSSIYLCSIDVPGGGFYDYGYTFGSGTRLTVV.

This clone appeared a single time. The chain carries TRBV19 and TRBJ1-4; D not certain. This CDR3 comprises 14 residues. Germline-derived CDR1 and CDR2 are LNHDA and SQIVND (reference sequence). V was cut by 9 bases and J by 0 bases, with 11 bases left in between. For the CDR3, the DNA is TGTGCCAGCTCCCCCCTCTCAACTAATGAAAAACTGTTTTTT. It encodes CASSPLSTNEKLFF.

A remark on this clone: One end of the junction varies from germline; a read error may be responsible. This sequence joins TRBV7-7 and TRBJ2-2; 12 bases are a match to TRBD2. CDR3 length equals 16 residues. From germline, CDR1 is SSHAT and CDR2 FNYEAQ (reference sequence). In DNA, the CDR3 is TGTGCTAGCAGCTCCCGACTAGCGGGGGTCCCCGGGGAGCTGTTTTTT. Protein: CASSSRLAGVPGELFF.

The rearrangement joins TRBV7-2 to TRBJ1-5, with D hard to call. The CDR3 covers 16 residues. The ends were cut back, 3 bases at V and 0 bases at J, with 12 bases in the middle. Germline V gene lookup returns CDR1 SGHTA and CDR2 FQGNSA. CDR3 sequence (DNA): TGTGCCAGCAGCTTCACCTCCACATATAGCAATCAGCCCCAGCATTTT. It is translated as CASSFTSTYSNQPQHF.

V gene TRBV19 combines with J gene TRBJ1-2, with 7 bases lining up with TRBD1. Looked up from germline, CDR1 is LNHDA and CDR2 is SQIVND (reference sequence). There are 16 residues in the CDR3. V dropped 5 bases and J dropped 0; count of bases not matched to a gene: 9. This CDR3 reads CASSPGRQGANYGYTF. The CDR3, as DNA: TGTGCCAGTAGTCCGGGGCGACAGGGAGCTAACTATGGCTACACCTTC.

This chain uses TRBV19 with TRBJ1-2; no clear D. Looked up from germline, CDR1 is LNHDA and CDR2 is SQIVND (reference sequence). This CDR3 is 16 amino acids long. Trimming stripped 7 bases from V and 2 bases from J, with 20 bases between. CDR3 loop: CASMGRQETTNYGYTF. Written as DNA, the CDR3 is TGTGCCAGTATGGGTCGCCAGGAGACTACCAACTATGGCTACACCTTC.

The CDR3 coding sequence is TGTGCCAGCAGCTTAGCGGGGCCAGATACGCAGTATTTT. Its protein product is CASSLAGPDTQYF. The rearrangement uses TRBV7-9 and TRBJ2-3; D may be TRBD1 (5 bases). Trimming removed 0 bases from V and 4 bases from J, with 5 bases in between. Germline CDR1 reads SEHNR; CDR2 reads FQNEAQ (reference sequence). The CDR3 spans 13 residues. The entire variable domain, with the rest obtained from reference TRBV7-9 and TRBJ2-3, is as follows: DTGVSQNPRHKITKRGQNVTFRCDPISEHNRLYWYRQTLGQGPEFLTYFQNEAQLEKSRLLSDRFSAERPKGSFSTLEIQRTEQGDSAMYLCASSLAGPDTQYFGPGTRLTVL.

The chain recombines TRBV29-1 with TRBJ2-7; possibly TRBD1 or TRBD2 for D (7 bases each). Germline V gives CDR1 SQVTM, CDR2 ANQGSEA. This CDR3 spans 14 amino acids. The V gene lost 5 bases and the J gene lost 3 bases, with 17 bases spanning the gap. This chain's CDR3 is CSVWGGQTNYEQYF. The CDR3 DNA follows: TGCAGCGTTTGGGGGGGACAGACGAACTACGAGCAGTACTTC.

The chain couples TRBV19 to TRBJ1-4, with 8 bases aligning to TRBD1. V trimming: 6 bases; J trimming: 8 bases; junction bases outside the gene matches: 11. The CDR3 consists of 15 residues. Germline V gives CDR1 LNHDA, CDR2 SQIVND (reference sequence). Written as DNA, the CDR3 is TGTGCCAGTAGCCAAACCGGGACAGGAGGCGAAAAACTGTTTTTT. It translates to CASSQTGTGGEKLFF.

The V call is TRBV10-3, the J call TRBJ2-6; 10 bases map to TRBD1. Unmatched junction bases numbered 10, after V lost 8 bases and J lost 0 bases. The CDR3 is 18 residues long. Germline V CDR1 and CDR2: ENHRY, SYGVKD. The CDR3 nucleotides are TGTGCCATCCCCAATGGGACAGGGGCCCGCTCTGGGGCCAACGTCCTGACTTTC. Translation: CAIPNGTGARSGANVLTF.

V and J are TRBV10-1 and TRBJ2-7; possible D gene TRBD2, 6 bases. This CDR3 is 17 amino acids long. Trimming stripped 5 bases from V and 0 bases from J, with 20 bases between. CDR1 WNHNN and CDR2 SYGVQD come from the germline V gene (reference sequence). The CDR3 DNA follows: TGCGCCAGCAGTATCGGGACGGCGCGGGGCGGCTCCTACGAGCAGTACTTC. Translating gives CASSIGTARGGSYEQYF.

This CDR3 reads CASSQDFVQPVYF. The CDR3 nucleotides read TGCGCCAGCAGCCAAGATTTCGTACAGCCCGTATATTTT. V gene TRBV4-3 combines with J gene TRBJ1-3; D remains unclear. The CDR3 sequence is 13 residues long. Germline CDR1 is LGHNA and CDR2 is YSLEER. Trimming took 0 bases from V and 14 from J, leaving 14 bases between them.

The count of this clone is one. V and J are TRBV5-1 and TRBJ1-4; no definite D call. Trimming removed 4 bases from V and 6 bases from J, with 16 bases in between. Germline V CDR1 and CDR2: SGHRS, YFSETQ. The CDR3 is 15 residues long. The DNA for the CDR3 is TGCGCCAGCAGCCCCCAGGTGGGTGAGGATGAAAAACTGTTTTTT. It yields the protein CASSPQVGEDEKLFF.

This chain links TRBV7-2 with TRBJ2-3, with D possibly being TRBD2 (7 bases). Germline-derived CDR1 and CDR2 are SGHTA and FQGNSA. CDR3 length equals 16 residues. The ends were cut back, 2 bases at V and 5 bases at J, with 17 bases in the middle. CDR3 region: CASSLYLGGGIDTQYF. CDR3 in DNA: TGTGCCAGCAGCTTATATCTAGGGGGGGGGATAGATACGCAGTATTTT.

The gene calls are TRBV10-2 and TRBJ1-2, with 9 nucleotides matching TRBD1. The germline gives CDR1 WSHSY, CDR2 SAAADI. This CDR3 comprises 14 residues. V lost 10 bases and J lost 4; bases outside the gene matches: 10. For the CDR3, the DNA is TGCGCCACCCACGACAGGGGGGCGTCCTATGGCTACACCTTC. It is translated as CATHDRGASYGYTF.

Concerning this clone itself: A clone one base away is much larger, so this may be a read error. V gene TRBV6-5 combines with J gene TRBJ2-5; TRBD2 might be the D (7 bases). The CDR3 loop spans 16 amino acids. Per germline, CDR1 MNHEY and CDR2 SVGAGI. CDR3 residues: CASSYSGVGGQGTQYF. CDR3 sequence (DNA): TGTGCCAGCAGTTACAGCGGGGTGGGGGGCCAAGGGACCCAGTACTTC.

The table lists this clone with a few counts. V is TRBV28 and J is TRBJ1-2, with 12 bases identical to TRBD1. This CDR3 has 16 residues. Germline V gives CDR1 MDHEN, CDR2 SYDVKM. The ends lost 5 bases at V and 6 bases at J; junction bases unmatched: 10. The CDR3 reads CASSLPGQGARNGYTF. The DNA of the CDR3 is TGTGCCAGCAGTCTACCGGGACAGGGGGCGCGAAATGGCTACACCTTC.